This TCR beta chain was retrieved from a study of T cell responses to AZD1222 COVID-19 vaccine. Method: immunoSEQ multiplex PCR; TCRdb's copy keeps in-frame clones and lacks some. The data contain more than 80,000 clones, around 88% of them seen just once; the ten biggest clones take up around 10%. Germline V CDR1 and CDR2: MRHNA, SNTAGT. This CDR3 region has 17 residues. V lost 2 bases to trimming and J lost 10 bases; unmatched junction nucleotides: 13. In its sample, this clone was seen a few times. Its antigen is not identified. Regarding the study as a whole: Of spike-specific TCRs, nearly half reportedly target regions left unmutated in variants. CD4 TCRs linked to vaccination spanned spike, dominating at 160-218 and 743-854. After the peak T cell response, and only then, were repertoires sampled.

The genes are TRBV6-4 and TRBJ2-1; TRBD2 matches 11 bases. The TCR originated in an adult in good health. Sequenced here: peripheral blood, sampled on day 0 of MenACWY control vaccination. CDR3 DNA sequence: TGTGCCAGCAGTGACACCCTAGCGGGGGGAGATTCTGGGGAGCAGTTCTTC. This sequence encodes CASSDTLAGGDSGEQFF.